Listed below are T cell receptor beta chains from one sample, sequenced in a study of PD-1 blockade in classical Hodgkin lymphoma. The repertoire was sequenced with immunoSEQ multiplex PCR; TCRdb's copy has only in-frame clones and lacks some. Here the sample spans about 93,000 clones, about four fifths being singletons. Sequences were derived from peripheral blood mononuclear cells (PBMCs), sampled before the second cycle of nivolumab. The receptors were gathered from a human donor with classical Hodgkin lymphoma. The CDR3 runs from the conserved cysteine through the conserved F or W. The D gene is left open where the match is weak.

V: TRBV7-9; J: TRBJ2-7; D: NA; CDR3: CASSLTTGSYEQYF; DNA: TGTGCCAGCAGCTTAACGACAGGTTCCTACGAGCAGTACTTC
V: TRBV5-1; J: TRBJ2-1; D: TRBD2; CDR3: CASSLGRTSGRHDEQFF; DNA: TGCGCCAGCAGCTTGGGTCGTACCAGCGGGAGGCATGATGAGCAGTTCTTC
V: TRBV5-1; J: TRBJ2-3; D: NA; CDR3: CASSHGRTPDTQYF; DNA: TGCGCCAGCAGCCATGGACGGACCCCAGATACGCAGTATTTT
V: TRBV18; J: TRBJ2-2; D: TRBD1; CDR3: CASSPPTGQGKVGELFF; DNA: TGTGCCAGCTCACCACCAACGGGACAGGGGAAGGTCGGGGAGCTGTTTTTT
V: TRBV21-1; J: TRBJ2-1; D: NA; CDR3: CASSKVGQVYNEQFF; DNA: TGTGCCAGCAGCAAAGTGGGGCAGGTGTACAATGAGCAGTTCTTC
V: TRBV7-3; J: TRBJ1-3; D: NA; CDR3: CASSLDRGNTIYF; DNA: TGTGCCAGCAGCTTAGATCGAGGAAACACCATATATTTT
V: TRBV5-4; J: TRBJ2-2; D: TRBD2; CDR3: CASSLTSGGLWGTGELFF; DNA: TGTGCCAGCAGCCTTACTAGCGGGGGCCTTTGGGGCACCGGGGAGCTGTTTTTT
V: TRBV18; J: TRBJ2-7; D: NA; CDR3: CASSLDPYEQYF; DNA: TGTGCCAGCTCCCTAGATCCCTACGAGCAGTACTTC
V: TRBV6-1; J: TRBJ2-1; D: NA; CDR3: CASSGSFTGLEQFF; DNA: TGTGCCAGCAGTGGCTCGTTTACAGGGCTTGAGCAGTTCTTC
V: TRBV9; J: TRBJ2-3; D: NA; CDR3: CASSVGGPSTDTQYF; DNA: TGTGCCAGCAGCGTAGGTGGCCCCAGCACAGATACGCAGTATTTT
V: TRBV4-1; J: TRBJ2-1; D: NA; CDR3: CASSQPGGGGYNEQFF; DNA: TGCGCCAGCAGCCAACCTGGAGGGGGCGGCTACAATGAGCAGTTCTTC
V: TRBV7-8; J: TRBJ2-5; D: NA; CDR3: CASSLEGSAQYF; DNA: TGTGCCAGCAGCCTTGAGGGTTCGGCCCAGTACTTC
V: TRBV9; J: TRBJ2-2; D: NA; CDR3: CASSTHGPNTGELFF; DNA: TGTGCCAGCAGCACCCACGGACCGAACACCGGGGAGCTGTTTTTT
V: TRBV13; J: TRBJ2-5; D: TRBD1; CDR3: CASSFWTGGETQYF; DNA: TGTGCCAGCAGCTTCTGGACAGGGGGAGAGACCCAGTACTTC
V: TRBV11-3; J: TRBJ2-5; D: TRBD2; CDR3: CASSSTSGSRETQYF; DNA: TGTGCCAGCAGCTCGACTAGCGGGAGTAGAGAGACCCAGTACTTC
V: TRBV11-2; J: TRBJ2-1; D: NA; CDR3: CASSPPYNEQFF; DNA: TGTGCCAGCAGCCCTCCATACAATGAGCAGTTCTTC
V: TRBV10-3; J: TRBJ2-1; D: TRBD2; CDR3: CAISTSGNNNEQFF; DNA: TGTGCCATCAGCACTAGCGGAAACAACAATGAGCAGTTCTTC
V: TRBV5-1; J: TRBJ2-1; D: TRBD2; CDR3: CASSLGLAAVNEQFF; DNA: TGCGCCAGCAGCTTGGGGCTAGCGGCGGTCAATGAGCAGTTCTTC
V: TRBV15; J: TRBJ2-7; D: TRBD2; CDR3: CATSRGRREDVEQYF; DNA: TGTGCCACCAGTAGGGGCCGGCGGGAGGACGTCGAGCAGTACTTC
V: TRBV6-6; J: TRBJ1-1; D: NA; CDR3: CASSYGGQRNTEAFF; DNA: TGTGCCAGCAGTTACGGTGGACAGAGGAACACTGAAGCTTTCTTT